This record concerns one T cell receptor (beta chain) sequence. Its target is unknown. This specimen belongs to a study of early T cells in non-severe SARS-CoV-2 infection. Study-level background: Sequencing was performed on bulk RNA from unsorted whole blood, leaving chains unpaired. Findings and limits, study-wide: Private and CD4 specificities were missed by VDJdb matching, which favored anti-spike CD8 responses.

Attachment of unique molecular identifiers was made to individual cDNA molecules. TCRdb re-called the 5' RACE reads through MiXCR, storing one row per CDR3 protein. The top ten clones hold less than 1.5% of a sample with about 59,000 distinct CDR3 sequences, approximately 12% of them seen once. This clonotype was sampled from an adult who was a healthcare worker with PCR-confirmed SARS-CoV-2 infection or an uninfected control (not recorded which). Sequencing was done on a sample of whole blood.

CDR3 in amino acids: CASSYAGGATSYEQYF. As DNA, the CDR3 is TGTGCCAGCAGTTACGCCGGGGGGGCCACCTCCTACGAGCAGTACTTC. V usage is TRBV6-2 or TRBV6-3 and J usage is TRBJ2-7, with TRBD2 matching over 8 bases. After removal of 2 bases from V and 0 bases from J, the junction contained 6 bases not matched to a gene. The CDR3 length is 16 residues. Germline lookup yields CDR1 MNHEY and CDR2 SVGEGT.